The 23 T cell receptor beta chains reported below all come from one sample, sequenced in a study of shared clonotypes between healthy human individuals. Here immunoSEQ multiplex PCR was the method, and the copy in TCRdb shows in-frame clones only, minus some. The data show 1,500,000 or so clones, 97% to 99% seen once. The source material was naive CD4+ T cells sorted from blood. Subset given: CD45RA+ positively selected. The source of these receptors is a man younger than 40 in good health.

The chain is built from TRBV5-1 and TRBJ2-7; 7 nucleotides agree with TRBD1. V lost 2 bases, J lost 4 bases, and 9 bases stayed unmatched. Germline V CDR1 and CDR2: SGHRS, YFSETQ. The CDR3 length is 15 residues. The CDR3 loop is CASSFTGTERYEQYF. The CDR3 region has the DNA TGCGCCAGCAGCTTTACGGGGACAGAAAGGTACGAGCAGTACTTC.

This clone was seen a single time. The chain uses TRBV7-8 and TRBJ1-1; D remains unclear. The CDR3 has 15 amino acids. The ends were cut back, 0 bases at V and 1 base at J, with 9 bases in the middle. CDR1 is SGHVS, CDR2 FQNEAQ, per germline. In nucleotides, the CDR3 is TGTGCCAGCAGCTTAGCAGGTGATCGGAACACTGAAGCTTTCTTT. Translation: CASSLAGDRNTEAFF.

The rearrangement uses TRBV27 and TRBJ2-3; TRBD1 aligns across 7 bases. CDR3 size: 14 residues. V dropped 2 bases and J dropped 7; count of bases not matched to a gene: 6. Per germline, CDR1 MNHEY and CDR2 SMNVEV (reference sequence). The CDR3 DNA reads TGTGCCAGCAGTTTAGACAGGGTAACGAATACGCAGTATTTT. It is translated as CASSLDRVTNTQYF.

The chain combines TRBV5-6 with TRBJ2-5, with 12 bases identical to TRBD2. This CDR3 is 16 amino acids long. CDR1 and CDR2 from the germline V gene are SGHDT and YYEEEE. Trimming cost V 4 bases and J 4 bases; bases outside gene matches: 8. This chain's CDR3 is CASSRTSGRSGETQYF. CDR3 sequence (DNA): TGTGCCAGCAGCAGAACTAGCGGGAGGTCCGGAGAGACCCAGTACTTC.

The V gene is TRBV18, the J gene TRBJ2-3; the D gene is possibly TRBD2 (5 bases). The CDR3 contains 14 residues. The germline gives CDR1 KGHSH, CDR2 LQKENI. The ends were cut back, 3 bases at V and 0 bases at J, with 7 bases in the middle. The CDR3 sequence is CASSPSESTDTQYF. The CDR3 bases are TGTGCCAGCTCACCTAGCGAGAGCACAGATACGCAGTATTTT.

This clone has only one observation. The chain combines TRBV11-3 with TRBJ2-7, with 9 bases aligning to TRBD1. This CDR3 is built from 12 residues. Germline V gene lookup returns CDR1 SGHNT and CDR2 YENEEA. After removal of 8 bases from V and 4 bases from J, the junction contained 3 bases not matched to a gene. CDR3 protein: CASGQGPYEQYF. The DNA for the CDR3 is TGTGCCAGCGGACAGGGGCCTTACGAGCAGTACTTC.

The CDR3 nucleotides read TGTGCCAGCAGCGTAGGGGACAGTTCGGGGTATGGCTACACCTTC. Protein: CASSVGDSSGYGYTF. The genes are TRBV9 and TRBJ1-2; 7 bases align to TRBD1. The trim removed 0 bases at V and 5 bases at J, leaving 7 bases unmatched. Per germline, CDR1 SGDLS and CDR2 YYNGEE. This CDR3 is built from 15 residues. Full variable domain (rest looked up from reference TRBV9 and TRBJ1-2): DSGVTQTPKHLITATGQRVTLRCSPRSGDLSVYWYQQSLDQGLQFLIQYYNGEERAKGNILERFSAQQFPDLHSELNLSSLELGDSALYFCASSVGDSSGYGYTFGSGTRLTVV.

The chain has TRBV4-1 and TRBJ2-3; D tentatively reads TRBD1 or TRBD2 (5 bases each). The germline V and J ends were trimmed by 0 bases and 9 bases, with 28 bases remaining between them. Germline CDR1 is MGHRA and CDR2 is YSYEKL. CDR3 size: 19 residues. The CDR3 loop is CASSQDDSRAGTGPGTQYF. DNA for the CDR3: TGCGCCAGCAGCCAAGATGACTCTAGGGCAGGGACCGGCCCAGGGACGCAGTATTTT.

This chain joins TRBV27 and TRBJ1-2; 10 bases match TRBD1. The length of the CDR3 is 15 residues. The ends lost 4 bases at V and 8 bases at J; junction bases unmatched: 10. The germline CDR1 and CDR2 sequences are MNHEY and SMNVEV (reference sequence). The CDR3 DNA reads as TGTGCCAGCAGTTCCTGGGACAGGGGTCCGGAAGGCTACACCTTC. Its translation is CASSSWDRGPEGYTF.

The chain recombines TRBV2 with TRBJ2-7, with 7 bases matching TRBD1. V was pared by 5 bases and J by 3 bases, with 7 bases of the junction left unmatched. The germline V gene encodes CDR1 SNHLY and CDR2 FYNNEI. There are 14 residues in the CDR3. The CDR3 region is CASSLTGTVYEQYF. The DNA for the CDR3 is TGTGCCAGCAGTTTGACAGGGACGGTCTACGAGCAGTACTTC.

The gene calls are TRBV7-2 and TRBJ2-2, with a weak D call TRBD2 (6 bases). Germline V lookup: CDR1 SGHTA, CDR2 FQGNSA. Trimming shortened V by 1 base and J by 7 bases, and 10 bases separated the two germline ends. The CDR3 has 14 amino acids. CDR3 DNA sequence: TGTGCCAGCAGCTTAGTGGGGGGTCACGGGGAGCTGTTTTTT. Translated: CASSLVGGHGELFF. Using reference TRBV7-2 and TRBJ2-2 for the parts outside the CDR3, the full variable domain is GAGVSQSPSNKVTEKGKDVELRCDPISGHTALYWYRQSLGQGLEFLIYFQGNSAPDKSGLPSDRFSAERTGGSVSTLTIQRTQQEDSAVYLCASSLVGGHGELFFGEGSRLTVL.

V is TRBV27 and J is TRBJ2-1; 9 bases map to TRBD1. The CDR3 has 14 residues. The V gene's germline CDR1 is MNHEY and CDR2 SMNVEV (reference sequence). V was pared by 6 bases and J by 8 bases, with 8 bases of the junction left unmatched. CDR3 amino acids: CASRGQGLFDEQFF. The CDR3 region has the DNA TGTGCCAGCAGGGGACAGGGACTGTTCGATGAGCAGTTCTTC.

This rearrangement joins TRBV5-1 to TRBJ2-5; no reliable D call. V was shortened by 0 bases and J by 3 bases, with 15 bases between the two germline ends. The CDR3 has 16 amino acids. Germline V lookup: CDR1 SGHRS, CDR2 YFSETQ. CDR3 sequence: CASSLVRGLPEETQYF. DNA of the CDR3: TGCGCCAGCAGCTTGGTTCGAGGATTGCCCGAAGAGACCCAGTACTTC.

The J gene is TRBJ1-1, the V gene TRBV18; 8 bases line up with TRBD1. The V gene end was trimmed by 5 bases and the J gene end by 2 bases; junction bases not matched to a gene: 10. The CDR3 is 16 residues long. Germline V gene data show CDR1 as KGHSH and CDR2 as LQKENI. CDR3 DNA sequence: TGTGCCAGCTCAACCTTAAGGGCAGGGGGCAACACTGAAGCTTTCTTT. This codes for CASSTLRAGGNTEAFF. Supplemented by reference TRBV18 and TRBJ1-1, the full variable domain reads NAGVMQNPRHLVRRRGQEARLRCSPMKGHSHVYWYRQLPEEGLKFMVYLQKENIIDESGMPKERFSAEFPKEGPSILRIQQVVRGDSAAYFCASSTLRAGGNTEAFFGQGTRLTVV.

The chain links TRBV5-4 to TRBJ1-5, with 7 bases lining up with TRBD1. Losses at the gene ends were 2 bases for V and 4 bases for J; bases not matched to a gene: 0. The CDR3 contains 13 residues. Germline values: CDR1 SGHNT, CDR2 YYREEE (reference sequence). The CDR3 sequence is CASSLQGNQPQHF. The CDR3 DNA is TGTGCCAGCAGCTTACAGGGGAATCAGCCCCAGCATTTT. Full variable domain (missing parts from reference TRBV5-4 and TRBJ1-5): ETGVTQSPTHLIKTRGQQVTLRCSSQSGHNTVSWYQQALGQGPQFIFQYYREEENGRGNFPPRFSGLQFPNYSSELNVNALELDDSALYLCASSLQGNQPQHFGDGTRLSIL.

The chain combines TRBV18 with TRBJ2-1; a possible D gene is TRBD2 (6 bases). This CDR3 region has 16 residues. V was trimmed by 2 bases and J by 2 bases, leaving 13 bases between them. Germline V CDR1 and CDR2: KGHSH, LQKENI. The CDR3 nucleotides read TGTGCCAGCTCACCATCCACGGGAGCGGCCTACAATGAGCAGTTCTTC. It encodes CASSPSTGAAYNEQFF.

The DNA for the CDR3 is TGTGCCATCAGCGGAGGGACTAGCGGGACCTCTAATGAGCAGTTCTTC. Its translation is CAISGGTSGTSNEQFF. V usage is TRBV10-3 and J usage is TRBJ2-1; the match to TRBD2 covers 13 bases. After removal of 6 bases from V and 7 bases from J, the junction contained 9 bases not matched to a gene. The V gene's germline CDR1 is ENHRY and CDR2 SYGVKD. This CDR3 comprises 16 residues.

This sequence joins TRBV29-1 and TRBJ1-1; D ambiguous. This CDR3 contains 15 residues. V was clipped by 0 bases and J by 0 bases, with 11 bases between them. CDR1 and CDR2 (germline): SQVTM, ANQGSEA. CDR3 sequence (DNA): TGCAGCGTTGAAGATCTTGGTTTCATGAACACTGAAGCTTTCTTT. This sequence encodes CSVEDLGFMNTEAFF. Full variable domain (rest looked up from reference TRBV29-1 and TRBJ1-1): SAVISQKPSRDICQRGTSLTIQCQVDSQVTMMFWYRQQPGQSLTLIATANQGSEATYESGFVIDKFPISRPNLTFSTLTVSNMSPEDSSIYLCSVEDLGFMNTEAFFGQGTRLTVV.

V is TRBV15 and J is TRBJ1-1; TRBD1 agrees at 7 bases. The CDR3 has 14 residues. V shed 3 bases and J 1 base; nucleotides not matched to a gene: 2. Germline V gene data show CDR1 as LNHNV and CDR2 as YYDKDF (reference sequence). The CDR3 sequence: CATSRRGQNTEAFF. The CDR3 bases are TGTGCCACCAGCAGGAGGGGGCAGAACACTGAAGCTTTCTTT.

The V gene is TRBV28, the J gene TRBJ2-2; D not certain. Trimming stripped 8 bases from V and 0 bases from J, with 10 bases between. The CDR3 extends over 14 amino acids. Germline V gives CDR1 MDHEN, CDR2 SYDVKM. The CDR3 bases are TGTGCCAGCGGATTTCTAGCGAACACCGGGGAGCTGTTTTTT. This gives the protein CASGFLANTGELFF.

About this clone: Other DNA sequences in this sample translate to the same CDR3. V usage is TRBV20-1 and J usage is TRBJ2-7; a possible D gene is TRBD2 (5 bases). The CDR3 spans 11 residues. Germline assignment: CDR1 DFQATT and CDR2 SNEGSKA (reference sequence). The ends were cut back, 1 base at V and 7 bases at J, with 8 bases in the middle. The CDR3 coding sequence is TGCAGTGCTAGAGGGACTGGTGAGCAGTACTTC. This translates into CSARGTGEQYF.

V is TRBV5-1 and J is TRBJ1-4; maybe TRBD1 (5 bases). This CDR3 has 15 residues. Germline-derived CDR1 and CDR2 are SGHRS and YFSETQ. V was trimmed by 0 bases and J by 3 bases, leaving 9 bases between them. The CDR3, as DNA: TGCGCCAGCAGCTTGGATGGGGACCCTAATGAAAAACTGTTTTTT. As protein: CASSLDGDPNEKLFF.

The genes are TRBV7-7 and TRBJ2-1; weak D call: TRBD2 (6 bases). Trimming cost V 4 bases and J 8 bases, with 15 bases left between them. The length of the CDR3 is 14 residues. Germline lookup yields CDR1 SSHAT and CDR2 FNYEAQ (reference sequence). As DNA, the CDR3 is TGTGCCAGCAGCTCTGGGGCGGGAACTGATGAGCAGTTCTTC. It codes for CASSSGAGTDEQFF.